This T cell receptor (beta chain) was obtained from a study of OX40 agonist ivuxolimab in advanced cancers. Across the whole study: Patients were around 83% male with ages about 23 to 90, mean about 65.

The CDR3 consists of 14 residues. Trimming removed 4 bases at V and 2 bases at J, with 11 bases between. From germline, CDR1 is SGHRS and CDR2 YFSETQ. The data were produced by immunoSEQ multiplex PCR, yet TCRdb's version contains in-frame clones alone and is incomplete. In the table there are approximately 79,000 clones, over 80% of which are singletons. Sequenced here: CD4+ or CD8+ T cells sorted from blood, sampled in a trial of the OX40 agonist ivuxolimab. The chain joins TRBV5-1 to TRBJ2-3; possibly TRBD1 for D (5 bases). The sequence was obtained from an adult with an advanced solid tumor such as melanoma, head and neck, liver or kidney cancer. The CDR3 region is CASSPLDNTDTQYF. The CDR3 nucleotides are TGCGCCAGCAGCCCGCTGGACAACACAGATACGCAGTATTTT.